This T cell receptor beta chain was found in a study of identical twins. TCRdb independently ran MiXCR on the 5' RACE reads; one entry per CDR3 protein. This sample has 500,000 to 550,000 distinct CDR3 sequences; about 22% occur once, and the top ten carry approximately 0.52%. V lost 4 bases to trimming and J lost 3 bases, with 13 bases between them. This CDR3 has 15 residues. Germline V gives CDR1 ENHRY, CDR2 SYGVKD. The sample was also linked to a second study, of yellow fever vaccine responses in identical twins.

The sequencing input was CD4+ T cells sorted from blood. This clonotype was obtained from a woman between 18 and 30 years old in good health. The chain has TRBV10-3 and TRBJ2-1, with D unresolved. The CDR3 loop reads CAISAAELLYNEQFF. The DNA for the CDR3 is TGTGCCATCAGTGCGGCGGAACTACTCTACAATGAGCAGTTCTTC.